This TCR beta chain is from a study of shared clonotypes between healthy human individuals. Overall study results and limits: Naive CD4 clonotypes overlapped across several donors at around 4.8%. Having only a few donors restricted how much genetic and exposure-history diversity was captured.

In the study's own analysis: Junction-only sequences without quality scores came from ImmunoSEQ, so filtering differed. Here immunoSEQ multiplex PCR was the method, and the copy in TCRdb shows in-frame clones only, minus some. The V and J calls and the clone size are those of that table, but D and trimming were determined from the DNA. The table has roughly 2.1 million clones, about 93% seen once. The CDR3 sequence is 12 residues long. V was clipped by 4 bases and J by 4 bases, with 8 bases between them. CDR1 and CDR2 from the germline V gene are SEHNR and FQNEAQ (reference sequence). CD45RO-negative, CCR7-positively selected cells formed the naive CD8 fraction, excluding terminally differentiated effector memory CD45RA+ cells. A remark on this clone: Its target is unknown.

The source of this sequence is a man aged 18 to 35 in good health. Some clones in this sample may be carry-over from other donors' samples. The sample taken for sequencing was naive CD8+ T cells from PBMCs. This rearrangement joins TRBV7-9 to TRBJ2-7, with unresolved D. CDR3 coding DNA: TGTGCCAGCAGCTCCGTAGAGTACGAGCAGTACTTC. It codes for CASSSVEYEQYF.